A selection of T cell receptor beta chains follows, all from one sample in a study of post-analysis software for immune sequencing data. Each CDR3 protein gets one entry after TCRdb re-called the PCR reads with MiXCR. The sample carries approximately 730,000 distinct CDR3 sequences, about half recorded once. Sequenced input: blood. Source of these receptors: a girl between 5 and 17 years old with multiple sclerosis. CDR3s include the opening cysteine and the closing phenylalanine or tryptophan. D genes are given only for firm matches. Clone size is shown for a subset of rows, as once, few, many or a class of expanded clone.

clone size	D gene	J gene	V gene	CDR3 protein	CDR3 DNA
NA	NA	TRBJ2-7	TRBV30	CAWSPGLRVPYEQYF	TGTGCCTGGAGTCCCGGTTTAAGGGTACCCTACGAGCAGTACTTC
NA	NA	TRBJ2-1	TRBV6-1	CASSQSSSDQHPYNEQFF	TGTGCCAGCAGCCAATCCTCTAGCGACCAACATCCCTACAATGAGCAGTTCTTC
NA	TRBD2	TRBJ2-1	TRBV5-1	CASKRTSGIYNEQFF	TGCGCCAGCAAAAGGACTAGCGGGATCTACAATGAGCAGTTCTTC
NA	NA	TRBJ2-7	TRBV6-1	CASSEAEGAVGTYEQYF	TGTGCCAGCAGTGAAGCGGAGGGGGCTGTCGGTACCTACGAGCAGTACTTC
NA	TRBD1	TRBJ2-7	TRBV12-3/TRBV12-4	CASSSSGGLYEQYF	TGTGCCAGCAGTTCCTCAGGGGGCTTGTACGAGCAGTACTTC
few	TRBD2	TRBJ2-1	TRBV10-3	CAINPGTSGTENEQFF	TGTGCCATCAACCCCGGGACTAGCGGGACGGAAAATGAGCAGTTCTTC
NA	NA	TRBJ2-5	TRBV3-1	CASGQDGGGELGQYF	TGTGCCAGCGGCCAAGATGGAGGAGGGGAGCTGGGGCAGTACTTC
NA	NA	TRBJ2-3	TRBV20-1	CSARLSGASDTQYF	TGCAGTGCTAGACTCTCCGGGGCGTCAGATACGCAGTATTTT
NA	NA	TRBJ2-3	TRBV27	CTSSLTPLIRGTQYF	TGTACCAGCAGTTTAACCCCCCTGATAAGAGGGACGCAGTATTTT
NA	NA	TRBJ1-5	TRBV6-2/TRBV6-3	CASTGTRIGNQPQHF	TGTGCCAGCACCGGGACCCGGATAGGCAATCAGCCCCAGCATTTT
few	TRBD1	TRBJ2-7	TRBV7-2	CASSLELGQGTYEQYF	TGTGCCAGCAGCTTAGAACTAGGACAGGGTACCTACGAGCAGTACTTC
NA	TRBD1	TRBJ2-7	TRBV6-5	CASSYGQGGSEQYF	TGTGCCAGCAGTTACGGACAGGGAGGCAGCGAGCAGTACTTC
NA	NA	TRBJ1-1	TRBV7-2	CASSYRPFNPNTEAFF	TGTGCCAGCAGCTACCGCCCTTTTAACCCGAACACTGAAGCTTTCTTT
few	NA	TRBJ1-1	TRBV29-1	CSVEEVWNTEAFF	TGCAGCGTTGAAGAAGTCTGGAACACTGAAGCTTTCTTT
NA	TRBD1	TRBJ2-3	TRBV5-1	CASSFSGQGAFTDTQYF	TGCGCCAGCAGCTTCTCCGGACAGGGGGCGTTCACAGATACGCAGTATTTT
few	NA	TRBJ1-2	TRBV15	CATNSYEDYGYTF	TGTGCCACCAACAGCTACGAGGACTATGGCTACACCTTC
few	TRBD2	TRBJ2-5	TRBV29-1	CSAKGGRSLETQYF	TGCAGCGCAAAGGGAGGGAGGTCACTAGAGACCCAGTACTTC
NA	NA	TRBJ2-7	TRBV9	CASSVGDTPREQYF	TGTGCCAGCAGCGTAGGGGACACCCCTCGCGAGCAGTACTTC
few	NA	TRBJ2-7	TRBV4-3	CASSQAGWGEGAYEQYF	TGCGCCAGCAGCCAGGCCGGGTGGGGAGAAGGCGCCTACGAGCAGTACTTC
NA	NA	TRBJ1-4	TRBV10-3	CAIRDTTNEKLFF	TGTGCCATCAGGGATACAACTAATGAAAAACTGTTTTTT
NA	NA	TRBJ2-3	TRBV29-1	CSGDTQYF	TGCAGCGGAGATACGCAGTATTTT
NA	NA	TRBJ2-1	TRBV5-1	CASSFAGGSPHEQFF	TGCGCCAGCAGCTTTGCTGGGGGATCTCCCCATGAGCAGTTCTTC
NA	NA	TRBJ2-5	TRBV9	CASSREGKETQYF	TGTGCCAGCTCCCGAGAGGGAAAAGAGACCCAGTACTTC
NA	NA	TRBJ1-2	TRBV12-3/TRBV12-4	CASAGGGARYGYTF	TGTGCCAGCGCCGGGGGAGGGGCCCGCTATGGCTACACCTTC
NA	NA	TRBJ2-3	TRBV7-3	CASSLYPGQQDTQYF	TGTGCCAGCAGCTTATATCCAGGCCAGCAGGATACGCAGTATTTT
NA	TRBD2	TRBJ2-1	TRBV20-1	CSANGAGVLYNEQFF	TGCAGTGCTAACGGAGCGGGAGTTCTCTACAATGAGCAGTTCTTC
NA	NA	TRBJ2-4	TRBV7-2	CASSLISYNEQYF	TGTGCCAGCAGTCTCATTTCCTACAATGAGCAGTACTTC
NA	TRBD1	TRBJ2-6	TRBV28	CASSQPLGTGGAGANVLTF	TGTGCCAGCAGCCAACCTCTTGGGACAGGGGGCGCGGGGGCCAACGTCCTGACTTTC
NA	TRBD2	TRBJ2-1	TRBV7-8	CASSNPRDYHYNEQFF	TGTGCCAGCAGCAACCCGCGGGACTACCACTACAATGAGCAGTTCTTC
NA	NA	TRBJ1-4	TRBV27	CASSREAYSQKLFF	TGTGCCAGCAGCCGGGAGGCCTATAGTCAAAAACTGTTTTTT
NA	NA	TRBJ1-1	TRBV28	CASSLGGRGTEAFF	TGTGCCAGCAGTTTGGGGGGGCGCGGCACTGAAGCTTTCTTT
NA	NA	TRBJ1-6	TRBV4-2	CASSQGLGALGNSPLHF	TGTGCCAGCAGCCAAGGCCTCGGTGCTTTGGGGAATTCACCCCTCCACTTT
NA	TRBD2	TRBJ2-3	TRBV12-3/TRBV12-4	CASSLFGGLKDTQYF	TGTGCCAGCAGTTTGTTCGGGGGGTTGAAAGATACGCAGTATTTT
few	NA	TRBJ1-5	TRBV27	CASSLAQGGQPQHF	TGTGCCAGCAGTTTGGCACAGGGTGGCCAGCCCCAGCATTTT
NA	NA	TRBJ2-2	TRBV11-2	CASSLMRGGRAGELFF	TGTGCCAGCAGCTTGATGAGGGGAGGAAGAGCCGGGGAGCTGTTTTTT
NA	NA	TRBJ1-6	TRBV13	CASSRRGRGNSPLHF	TGTGCCAGCAGCCGGCGGGGCAGGGGTAATTCACCCCTCCACTTT
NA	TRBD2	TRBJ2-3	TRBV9	CASSTERELGTDTQYF	TGTGCCAGCAGCACAGAGCGGGAGTTAGGCACAGATACGCAGTATTTT
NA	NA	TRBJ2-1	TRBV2	CAVEGGYNEQFF	TGTGCCGTCGAGGGGGGATACAATGAGCAGTTCTTC
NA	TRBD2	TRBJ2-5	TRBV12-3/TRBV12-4	CASSEAGVETQYF	TGTGCCAGCTCGGAGGCGGGAGTAGAGACCCAGTACTTC
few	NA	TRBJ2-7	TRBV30	CAWSSEVYEQYF	TGTGCCTGGAGTTCGGAGGTATACGAGCAGTACTTC
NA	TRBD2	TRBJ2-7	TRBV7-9	CASSLDSGRAREQYF	TGTGCCAGCAGCTTAGATAGCGGGAGGGCTCGGGAGCAGTACTTC
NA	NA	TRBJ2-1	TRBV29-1	CSVGRVGEYNEQFF	TGCAGCGTGGGCAGGGTAGGGGAGTACAATGAGCAGTTCTTC
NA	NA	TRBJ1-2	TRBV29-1	CSVEVTGLGYGYTF	TGCAGCGTTGAAGTAACGGGGCTGGGCTATGGCTACACCTTC
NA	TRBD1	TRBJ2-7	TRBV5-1	CASSWDRPYEQYF	TGCGCCAGCAGCTGGGACAGGCCCTACGAGCAGTACTTC